A single sample gave rise to the 27 T cell receptor beta chains below, sequenced in a study of metastatic and nonmetastatic thyroid tumors. Using MiXCR, TCRdb reanalyzed the PCR reads. This sample has roughly 81,000 clones; 7.5% to 9% occur once, and the top ten carry 8.8%. Before thyroid surgery, none of the patients had received any treatment. The source material was blood. These receptors were collected from a female donor with papillary thyroid cancer or a benign thyroid nodule (not recorded which). Some clones in this sample may be carry-over from other donors' samples.

This clone was found many times. A much larger clone sits a single nucleotide away, making a read error possible. This chain links TRBV6-5 with TRBJ2-3; D remains unclear. Per germline, CDR1 MNHEY and CDR2 SVGAGI. The CDR3 consists of 14 residues. CDR3 protein: CASSSAVGTDTQYF. The DNA for the CDR3 is TGTGCCAGTAGTTCGGCAGTGGGCACAGATACGCAGTATTTT.

V and J are TRBV20-1 and TRBJ2-7; perhaps TRBD2 as D (6 bases). Germline assignment: CDR1 DFQATT and CDR2 SNEGSKA (reference sequence). This CDR3 comprises 13 residues. Trimming took off 6 bases at V and 1 base at J, with 13 bases between the two ends. This chain's CDR3 is CSALSGGSYEQYF. CDR3 sequence (DNA): TGCAGTGCCCTATCCGGGGGATCCTACGAGCAGTACTTC.

This clone was picked up many times. V usage is TRBV10-2 and J usage is TRBJ2-3; D possibly matches TRBD1 or TRBD2 (5 bases each). Trimming cost V 4 bases and J 8 bases, with 13 bases left between them. The CDR3 is 13 amino acids. Looked up from germline, CDR1 is WSHSY and CDR2 is SAAADI. The CDR3 here is CASSGSGSSTQYF. CDR3 nucleotide sequence: TGCGCCAGCAGTGGGTCAGGGAGCAGTACGCAGTATTTT.

The table lists this clone with many counts. The chain has TRBV11-2 and TRBJ2-7; the match to TRBD2 covers 13 bases. From germline, CDR1 is SGHAT and CDR2 FQNNGV. This CDR3 comprises 16 residues. V was clipped by 2 bases and J by 4 bases; unmatched bases: 5. CDR3 region: CASSLKALAGGYEQYF. CDR3 in DNA: TGTGCCAGCAGCTTAAAGGCACTAGCGGGGGGGTACGAGCAGTACTTC.

The rearrangement uses TRBV6-4 and TRBJ1-2, with a tentative D call TRBD1 (5 bases). The CDR3 length is 14 residues. V lost 0 bases, J lost 6 bases, and 11 bases lay in between. The germline V gene encodes CDR1 MRHNA and CDR2 SNTAGT. The CDR3 is CASSDSAGHNGYTF. The CDR3 DNA sequence: TGTGCCAGCAGTGACTCGGCAGGGCACAATGGCTACACCTTC.

This clone occurred many times. The rearrangement links TRBV6-1 to TRBJ1-1; D might be TRBD1 (5 bases). Trimming removed 8 bases from V and 8 bases from J, with 12 bases in between. The CDR3 spans 11 residues. CDR1 and CDR2 from the germline V gene are MNHNS and SASEGT. CDR3 in DNA: TGTGCCAGCGGTTATTCAGGGGAAGCTTTCTTT. It specifies CASGYSGEAFF.

This clone was found many times. This chain joins TRBV5-5 and TRBJ2-6; tentative D call: TRBD1 (5 bases). The CDR3 has 16 amino acids. V lost 4 bases and J lost 2, with 13 bases in between. CDR1 and CDR2 from the germline V gene are SGHKS and YYEKEE (reference sequence). The CDR3 loop reads CASSLRALTGANVLTF. The CDR3 nucleotides are TGTGCCAGCAGCCTCAGGGCCCTGACTGGGGCCAACGTCCTGACTTTC.

This clone was observed many times. The rearrangement joins TRBV30 to TRBJ1-6; the D gene is possibly TRBD1 (6 bases). Germline values: CDR1 GTSNPN, CDR2 SVGIG (reference sequence). This CDR3 is built from 14 residues. The germline V and J ends were trimmed by 7 bases and 8 bases, with 18 bases remaining between them. The chain's CDR3 is CASDGRGGHSPLHF. The CDR3 region has the DNA TGTGCCTCTGACGGCAGGGGAGGACATTCACCCCTCCACTTT.

The table lists this clone with many counts. This chain joins TRBV30 and TRBJ2-3; 8 bases match TRBD2. V lost 3 bases, J lost 0 bases, and 5 bases stayed unmatched. This CDR3 spans 15 amino acids. Germline lookup yields CDR1 GTSNPN and CDR2 SVGIG (reference sequence). CDR3 region: CAWSRGGTSTDTQYF. CDR3 DNA: TGTGCCTGGAGCCGCGGGGGGACTAGCACAGATACGCAGTATTTT.

A word on this clone: A single base separates this from a much larger clone, so it may be a read error. The V gene is TRBV25-1, the J gene TRBJ1-4; D gene uncertain. This CDR3 spans 11 amino acids. From germline, CDR1 is MGHDK and CDR2 SYGVNS. The CDR3 loop reads CATRLGEKMFF. In nucleotides, the CDR3 is TGTGCCACCCGGTTGGGAGAAAAAATGTTTTTT.

The chain employs TRBV24-1 and TRBJ1-3; no clear D. Germline assignment: CDR1 KGHDR and CDR2 SFDVKD. The V and J ends lost 4 bases and 1 base respectively, with 28 bases between them. This CDR3 has 21 residues. This CDR3 reads CATSDPISIRATLRSGNTIYF. CDR3 DNA sequence: TGTGCCACCAGTGACCCGATCTCAATAAGGGCGACGTTAAGGTCTGGAAACACCATATATTTT.

This clone was detected ten times or more. The rearrangement links TRBV27 to TRBJ1-2; 11 nucleotides align to TRBD1. Germline-derived CDR1 and CDR2 are MNHEY and SMNVEV (reference sequence). The V gene end was trimmed by 4 bases and the J gene end by 7 bases; junction bases not matched to a gene: 8. This CDR3 is 15 amino acids long. The CDR3, as DNA: TGTGCCAGCAGTTCAGGACAGGGGGCGGTCGGTGGCTACACCTTC. It encodes CASSSGQGAVGGYTF.

This clone occurred many times. The chain links TRBV12-3 or TRBV12-4 to TRBJ2-7; possible D gene TRBD1, 6 bases. The CDR3 contains 14 residues. V lost 6 bases to trimming and J lost 2 bases, with 14 bases between them. The CDR3 loop is CASRKAGETYEQYF. The CDR3 DNA follows: TGTGCCAGCAGGAAGGCAGGGGAAACCTACGAGCAGTACTTC.

This clone has ten or more counts. The same CDR3 is also encoded by other DNA sequences in this sample. The rearrangement links TRBV20-1 to TRBJ2-1, with TRBD2 as a possible D gene (6 bases). The V end lost 6 bases, the J end lost 1 base, and 13 bases lay between the germline ends. CDR1 and CDR2 (germline): DFQATT, SNEGSKA (reference sequence). The CDR3 spans 14 residues. The CDR3 loop reads CSASEGRSYNEQFF. The CDR3, as DNA: TGCAGTGCCTCAGAGGGGAGGTCCTACAATGAGCAGTTCTTC.

A few counts support this clone. The chain links TRBV19 to TRBJ1-5, with 7 nucleotides matching TRBD1. Germline V CDR1 and CDR2: LNHDA, SQIVND (reference sequence). The J segment lost 2 bases and the V segment lost 3 bases, leaving 13 bases of the junction unmatched. This CDR3 has 18 residues. DNA of the CDR3: TGTGCCAGTAGTATTAGGGCGACAGGGCGGGTGCGCAATCAGCCCCAGCATTTT. Translation gives CASSIRATGRVRNQPQHF.

As to this clone: A clone one base away is much larger, so this may be a read error. Other nucleotide sequences in the sample specify the same CDR3. The chain combines TRBV12-3 or TRBV12-4 with TRBJ2-5; D is ambiguous. The CDR3 covers 12 residues. CDR3 DNA sequence: TGTGCCAGTAGTTTATCCCAAGAGACCCAGTACTTC. It is translated as CASSLSQETQYF.

Comment on this clone: A much bigger clone sits one base away, suggesting this may be a read error. The same CDR3 arises from other DNA sequences in this sample as well. The chain employs TRBV24-1 and TRBJ2-5; D remains ambiguous. From germline, CDR1 is KGHDR and CDR2 SFDVKD. This CDR3 region has 15 residues. V was clipped by 5 bases and J by 2 bases, with 14 bases between them. CDR3: CATSGGPNTQETQYF. In DNA, the CDR3 is TGTGCCACCAGTGGCGGACCAAATACGCAAGAGACCCAGTACTTC.

At least ten counts were recorded for this clone. One junction end disagrees with the germline gene, perhaps due to a read error. V and J are TRBV11-2 and TRBJ2-2; D perhaps matches TRBD2 (5 bases). Germline lookup yields CDR1 SGHAT and CDR2 FQNNGV. The CDR3 runs to 16 residues. For the CDR3, the DNA is TGTGCCAGCAGCCTAGAGGTCCGGGAAAACACCGGGGAGCTGTTTTTT. This gives the protein CASSLEVRENTGELFF.

The chain uses TRBV20-1 and TRBJ1-2, with 7 bases lining up with TRBD1. V trimming: 2 bases; J trimming: 4 bases; junction bases outside the gene matches: 7. This CDR3 has 14 residues. CDR1 and CDR2 from the germline V gene are DFQATT and SNEGSKA (reference sequence). The CDR3 here is CSARTPGTVYGYTF. The CDR3 coding sequence is TGCAGTGCTAGAACCCCCGGGACAGTCTATGGCTACACCTTC.

The table lists this clone with many counts. The J gene is TRBJ2-3, the V gene TRBV7-9; D call uncertain. V shed 1 base and J shed 0 bases, with 5 bases lying between them. The CDR3 is made up of 14 amino acids. Per the germline V gene, CDR1 is SEHNR and CDR2 is FQNEAQ (reference sequence). CDR3 amino acids: CASSLGVSTDTQYF. The CDR3 DNA sequence: TGTGCCAGCAGCTTAGGGGTGAGCACAGATACGCAGTATTTT.

The sample holds many counts of this clone. The junction and the germline gene differ at one end; a read error may be behind it. Distinct nucleotide sequences in the sample also encode this CDR3. The V and J genes are TRBV15 and TRBJ1-1; D not certain. CDR1 is LNHNV and CDR2 is YYDKDF in the germline V gene (reference sequence). The CDR3 has 13 amino acids. The CDR3 region has the DNA TGTGCCACCAGCGACGTACTGAACGCTGAAGCTTTCTTT. Residues: CATSDVLNAEAFF.

This clone was counted once. This chain connects TRBV5-1 to TRBJ1-3; D possibly corresponds to TRBD1 (6 bases). V gave up 1 base and J gave up 0 bases, with 8 bases separating them. The germline CDR1 and CDR2 sequences are SGHRS and YFSETQ. The CDR3 sequence is 15 residues long. In DNA form, the CDR3 reads TGCGCCAGCAGCTTGCAGGGGAGCTCTGGAAACACCATATATTTT. Translating gives CASSLQGSSGNTIYF.

Worth noting for this clone: Other nucleotide sequences in the sample specify the same CDR3. This chain connects TRBV9 to TRBJ2-5, with 12 nucleotides matching TRBD2. The CDR3 length is 16 residues. V was clipped by 0 bases and J by 5 bases; unmatched bases: 5. Germline values: CDR1 SGDLS, CDR2 YYNGEE. The chain's CDR3 is CASSVGSSGGAETQYF. CDR3 sequence (DNA): TGTGCCAGCAGCGTAGGGTCTAGCGGGGGGGCCGAGACCCAGTACTTC.

This clone was observed many times. V usage is TRBV28 and J usage is TRBJ1-5; 7 nucleotides match TRBD1. V trimming: 7 bases; J trimming: 2 bases; junction bases outside the gene matches: 11. This CDR3 has 16 residues. Germline V CDR1 and CDR2: MDHEN, SYDVKM. The CDR3 here is CASIRLQGLGNQPQHF. The CDR3 region has the DNA TGTGCCAGCATAAGATTACAGGGGTTGGGCAATCAGCCCCAGCATTTT.

In its sample, this clone was seen many times. The V and J genes are TRBV11-1 and TRBJ2-1, with 10 bases fitting TRBD2. From germline, CDR1 is SGHAT and CDR2 FQDESV (reference sequence). The CDR3 contains 19 residues. V lost 0 bases and J lost 6; bases outside the gene matches: 14. The CDR3: CASSLAHHDSSGGPNEQFF. The DNA of the CDR3 is TGTGCCAGCAGCTTAGCCCACCATGATTCTAGCGGGGGCCCCAATGAGCAGTTCTTC.

This clone was seen a few times. The rearrangement links TRBV20-1 to TRBJ2-3, with D unresolved. Germline loops: CDR1 DFQATT, CDR2 SNEGSKA (reference sequence). This CDR3 has 10 amino acids. CDR3 sequence reads: CNAKTDTQYF. The CDR3 nucleotides are TGCAATGCCAAGACGGATACGCAGTATTTT.

The chain joins TRBV19 to TRBJ2-1; 8 nucleotides agree with TRBD1. The V segment lost 6 bases and the J segment 8 bases; nucleotides outside the gene matches: 9. Germline lookup yields CDR1 LNHDA and CDR2 SQIVND (reference sequence). CDR3 length: 14 amino acids. CDR3 nucleotides: TGTGCCAGTAGGCGGGACAGGTGGGTCGATGAGCAGTTCTTC. It translates to CASRRDRWVDEQFF.